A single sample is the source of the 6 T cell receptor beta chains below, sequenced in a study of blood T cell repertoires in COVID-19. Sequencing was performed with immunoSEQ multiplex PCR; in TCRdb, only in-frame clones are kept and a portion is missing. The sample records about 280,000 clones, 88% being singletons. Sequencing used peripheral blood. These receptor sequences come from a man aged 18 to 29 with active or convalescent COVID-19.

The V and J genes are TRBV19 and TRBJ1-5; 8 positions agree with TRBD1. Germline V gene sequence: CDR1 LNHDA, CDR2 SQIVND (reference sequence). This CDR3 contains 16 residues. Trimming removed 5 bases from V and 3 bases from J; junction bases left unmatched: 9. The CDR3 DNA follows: TGTGCCAGTAGTTTACGGACAGGGTGGAACAATCAGCCCCAGCATTTT. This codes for CASSLRTGWNNQPQHF.

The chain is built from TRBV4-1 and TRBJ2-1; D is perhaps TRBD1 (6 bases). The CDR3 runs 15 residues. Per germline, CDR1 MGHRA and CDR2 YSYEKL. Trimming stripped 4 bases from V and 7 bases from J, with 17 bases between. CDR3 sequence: CASSPGQRAGNEQFF. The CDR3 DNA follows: TGCGCCAGCAGCCCAGGACAGCGCGCCGGGAATGAGCAGTTCTTC.

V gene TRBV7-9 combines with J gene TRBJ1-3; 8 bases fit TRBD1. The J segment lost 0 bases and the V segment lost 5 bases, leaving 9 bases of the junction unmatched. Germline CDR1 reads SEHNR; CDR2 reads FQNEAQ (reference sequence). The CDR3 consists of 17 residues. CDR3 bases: TGTGCCAGCAGCCCCCGGACAGGGCCTAACTCTGGAAACACCATATATTTT. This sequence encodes CASSPRTGPNSGNTIYF.

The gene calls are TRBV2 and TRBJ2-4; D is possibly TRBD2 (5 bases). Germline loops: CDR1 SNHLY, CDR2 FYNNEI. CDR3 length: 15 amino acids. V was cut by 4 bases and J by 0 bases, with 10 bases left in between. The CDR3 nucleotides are TGTGCCAGCAGTGGCGGACTGATAGCCAAAAACATTCAGTACTTC. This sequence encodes CASSGGLIAKNIQYF.

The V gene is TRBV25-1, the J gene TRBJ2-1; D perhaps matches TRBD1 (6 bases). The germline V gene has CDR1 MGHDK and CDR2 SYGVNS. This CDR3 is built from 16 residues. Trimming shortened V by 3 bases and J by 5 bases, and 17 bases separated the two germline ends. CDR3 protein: CASSDRGPILDNEQFF. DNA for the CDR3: TGTGCCAGCAGTGACAGGGGCCCGATATTGGACAATGAGCAGTTCTTC.

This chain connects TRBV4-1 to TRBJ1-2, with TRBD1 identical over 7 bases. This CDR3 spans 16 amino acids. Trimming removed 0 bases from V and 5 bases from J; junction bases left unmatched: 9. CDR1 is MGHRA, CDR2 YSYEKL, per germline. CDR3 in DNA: TGCGCCAGCAGCCAAGAGACTCGAACAGGGGAATATGGCTACACCTTC. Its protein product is CASSQETRTGEYGYTF.